This is a list of T cell receptor beta chains from one sample in a study of T cell responses to AZD1222 COVID-19 vaccine. Profiled with immunoSEQ multiplex PCR; TCRdb holds only in-frame clones, not every one. Seen here are 110,000 or so clones, nearly 90% observed once, and the top ten hold around a sixth. The specimen comprised peripheral blood, sampled on day 0 of AZD1222 vaccination. These receptors were collected from an adult in good health. The CDR3 runs from the conserved cysteine through the conserved F or W. The D gene is left open where the match is weak. Rows may omit the clone size; those that give it use once, few, many or a size class.

.	.	TRBV3-1/TRBV3-2	TRBJ1-2	TGTGCCAGCAGCCAAAACCCAGATGGCTACACCTTC	CASSQNPDGYTF
.	few	TRBV25-1	TRBJ2-1	TGTGCCAGCAGTGCAGCTAGCGCCCTGAGGGATGAGCAGTTCTTC	CASSAASALRDEQFF
.	.	TRBV12-2	TRBJ1-2	TGTGCAAGTCGCTGCTACCTAGCGTTATCTAACTATGGCTACACCTTC	CASRCYLALSNYGYTF
.	.	TRBV7-2	TRBJ2-7	TGTGCCAGCAGCTTCGGCCCCGGGGGCTACGAGCAGTACTTC	CASSFGPGGYEQYF
.	.	TRBV28	TRBJ1-5	TGTGCCAGCAGGAACCCCACCGATTTCAGGCAGCCCCAGCATTTT	CASRNPTDFRQPQHF
.	.	TRBV27	TRBJ2-1	TGTGCCAGCAGTTGGGGGGGCAGGGTTGGTGAGCAGTTCTTC	CASSWGGRVGEQFF
TRBD2	.	TRBV3-1/TRBV3-2	TRBJ2-1	TGTGCCAGCTCCTACGGGACTAGCGGGGCTAGGGAGCAGTTCTTC	CASSYGTSGAREQFF
TRBD1	.	TRBV5-1	TRBJ1-2	TGCGCCAGCAGCTCCCGGCGACAGGGACATTCTGAAGGCTACACCTTC	CASSSRRQGHSEGYTF
.	.	TRBV6-5	TRBJ1-1	TGTGCCAGCGGGAGGGGGATGAACACTGAAGCTTTCTTT	CASGRGMNTEAFF
.	.	TRBV7-2	TRBJ1-1	TGTGCCAGCAGCTTAACAGGGAAAACTGAAGCTTTCTTT	CASSLTGKTEAFF
TRBD1	.	TRBV29-1	TRBJ1-1	TGCAGCGTTCAACGAGAACAGGGGATGAACACTGAAGCTTTCTTT	CSVQREQGMNTEAFF
.	few	TRBV18	TRBJ1-5	TGTGCCAGCTCACCGGGTCCGGGGGAGCATCAGCCCCAGCATTTT	CASSPGPGEHQPQHF
.	.	TRBV4-2	TRBJ2-2	TGTGCCAGCAGCCAAGTACAGGCGGCTAGGGACACCGGGGAGCTGTTTTTT	CASSQVQAARDTGELFF
TRBD2	.	TRBV5-4	TRBJ2-5	TGTGCCAGCAGCTCTGTACTAGCGGGTTACCAAGAGACCCAGTACTTC	CASSSVLAGYQETQYF
.	.	TRBV18	TRBJ2-2	TGTGCCAGCTCACCGAGTGGGGCCGGGGAGCTGTTTTTT	CASSPSGAGELFF
TRBD2	.	TRBV29-1	TRBJ2-5	TGCAGCGTTGACAGGCTAGCGGGGGGTGAGACCCAGTACTTC	CSVDRLAGGETQYF
TRBD1	.	TRBV27	TRBJ1-1	TGTGCCAGCAGGCGGACAGGGGCTGAAGCTTTCTTT	CASRRTGAEAFF
.	.	TRBV28	TRBJ1-5	TGTGCCAGCAGGAGTTGGAGCAATCAGCCCCAGCATTTT	CASRSWSNQPQHF
.	.	TRBV28	TRBJ1-2	TGTGCCAGCAGCCTCTTTACAGGGCCCTATGGCTACACCTTC	CASSLFTGPYGYTF
TRBD2	.	TRBV6-6	TRBJ2-2	TGTGCCAGCAGTTTAAGGGCGGGGGGCAACACCGGGGAGCTGTTTTTT	CASSLRAGGNTGELFF
.	.	TRBV5-4	TRBJ2-5	TGTGCCAGCAGCTTGGGAGGAAGGAGGGACCCAGAGACCCAGTACTTC	CASSLGGRRDPETQYF
.	.	TRBV6-2/TRBV6-3	TRBJ2-3	TGTGCCAGCAGTACAGGAAGATTTAGCACAGATACGCAGTATTTT	CASSTGRFSTDTQYF
.	.	TRBV4-1	TRBJ2-5	TGCGCCAGCAGCTACCGGGTCGTGGGAGAGACCCAGTACTTC	CASSYRVVGETQYF
TRBD1	.	TRBV24-1	TRBJ2-5	TGTGCCACCAGTGACCCCAGGGGGCAAGAGACCCAGTACTTC	CATSDPRGQETQYF
.	once	TRBV28	TRBJ1-5	TGTGCCAGCAGTTCACCCCTGGTTCAGCCCCAGCATTTT	CASSSPLVQPQHF
.	.	TRBV5-8	TRBJ1-6	TGTGCCAGCAGCTCAGGGACGGAGGGGACCCGTTCACCCCTCCACTTT	CASSSGTEGTRSPLHF
.	.	TRBV6-1	TRBJ1-6	TGTGCCAGCAGTGAAGACCGCCATTTCAGCTCACCCCTCCACTTT	CASSEDRHFSSPLHF
.	.	TRBV7-9	TRBJ2-3	TGTGCCAGCAGCTTAGCGCTTCCAGGGGCGGATACGCAGTATTTT	CASSLALPGADTQYF
TRBD1	.	TRBV13	TRBJ1-2	TGTGCCAGCAGCGAGACAGGGGAGGTTCGGTATGGCTACACCTTC	CASSETGEVRYGYTF
TRBD1	.	TRBV6-5	TRBJ1-5	TGTGCCAGCAGGACAGGGAGGGTTCAGCCCCAGCATTTT	CASRTGRVQPQHF
.	.	TRBV19	TRBJ1-3	TGTGCCAGTAAGATAAAGGGGACCTCTGGAAACACCATATATTTT	CASKIKGTSGNTIYF
.	.	TRBV2	TRBJ1-2	TGTGCCAGAGAAGCTAACTATGGCTACACCTTC	CAREANYGYTF
.	once	TRBV2	TRBJ1-4	TGTGCCAGCAGTGAAACACGTTCGCTGGGTGAAAAACTGTTTTTT	CASSETRSLGEKLFF
.	.	TRBV6-2/TRBV6-3	TRBJ2-5	TGTGCCAGCAGCCGCGGGGGCGGCTGGGAGACCCAGTACTTC	CASSRGGGWETQYF
.	once	TRBV9	TRBJ1-2	TGTGCCAGCAGCTCCAGTCTAGGGTCCTTTAACTATGGCTACACCTTC	CASSSSLGSFNYGYTF
.	.	TRBV19	TRBJ2-5	TGTGCCAGTAGTATGGGGTCCGGAGAGCAAGAGACCCAGTACTTC	CASSMGSGEQETQYF
TRBD1	.	TRBV5-1	TRBJ1-1	TGCGCCAGCAGCTTGAGGTCAGGGGGCGGGAACACTGAAGCTTTCTTT	CASSLRSGGGNTEAFF
TRBD2	once	TRBV4-3	TRBJ2-3	TGCGCCAGCAGCCAAGCCCACGGACTAGCGGGGGGCAGCACAGATACGCAGTATTTT	CASSQAHGLAGGSTDTQYF
.	.	TRBV27	TRBJ2-3	TGTGCCAGCAGTTCAAGCGGGTCAATTCGAGATACGCAGTATTTT	CASSSSGSIRDTQYF
.	.	TRBV27	TRBJ1-2	TGTGCCAGCAGTTTAACGCGCCGGACGACTTACTATGGCTACACCTTC	CASSLTRRTTYYGYTF
TRBD2	.	TRBV10-2	TRBJ2-2	TGCGCCAGCAGAGAAGCGGGGGCAGACACCGGGGAGCTGTTTTTT	CASREAGADTGELFF
TRBD2	.	TRBV5-1	TRBJ2-5	TGCGCCAGCGGGGGACTAGCGGGAGGACGGCAAGAGACCCAGTACTTC	CASGGLAGGRQETQYF
.	.	TRBV6-5	TRBJ1-6	TGTGCCAGCAGTTACTCGGAGGGAAATAATTCACCCCTCCACTTT	CASSYSEGNNSPLHF